The clone carrying this TCR beta chain came up once. Its target is unknown. The junction differs from germline at one of its ends, possibly a read error. This sample was taken from a study of T cell repertoires in cytomegalovirus infection. Study-level information: Based on public TCR beta signatures, there were indications of CMV infection and of a matching HLA type. General study points: Identification of carriers of CMV plus the relevant HLA was performed using cumulative public TCR beta family frequency.

The CDR3 consists of 16 residues. Per germline, CDR1 SGHTA and CDR2 FQGNSA. TCRdb reanalysed the reads using MiXCR and keeps one entry per CDR3 protein. The sample holds about 300,000 distinct CDR3 sequences, 8% to 10% seen once. The chain has TRBV7-2 and TRBJ2-5, with 11 bases matching TRBD2. Material for sequencing was PBMCs. The clonotype comes from a human donor in good health (CMV status not recorded). Some clones in this sample may be carry-over from other donors' samples. The CDR3 coding sequence is TGTGCCAGCAGCTTAGTTCTAGCGGGGGGTCGGGAGACCCAGTGCTTC. The encoded protein is CASSLVLAGGRETQCF.